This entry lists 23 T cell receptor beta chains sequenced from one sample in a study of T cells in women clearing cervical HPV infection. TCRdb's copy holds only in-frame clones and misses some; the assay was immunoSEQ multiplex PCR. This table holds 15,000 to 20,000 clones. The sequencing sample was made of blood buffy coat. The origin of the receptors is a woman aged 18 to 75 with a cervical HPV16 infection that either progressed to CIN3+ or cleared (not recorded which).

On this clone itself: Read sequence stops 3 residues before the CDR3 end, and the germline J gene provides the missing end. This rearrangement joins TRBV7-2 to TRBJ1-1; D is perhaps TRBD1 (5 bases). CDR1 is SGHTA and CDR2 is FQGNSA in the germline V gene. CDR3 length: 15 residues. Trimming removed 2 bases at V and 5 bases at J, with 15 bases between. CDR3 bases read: TGTGCCAGCAGCTTATATACCCTTAGGGGAACTGAA. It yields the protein CASSLYTLRGTE. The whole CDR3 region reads CASSLYTLRGTEAFF.

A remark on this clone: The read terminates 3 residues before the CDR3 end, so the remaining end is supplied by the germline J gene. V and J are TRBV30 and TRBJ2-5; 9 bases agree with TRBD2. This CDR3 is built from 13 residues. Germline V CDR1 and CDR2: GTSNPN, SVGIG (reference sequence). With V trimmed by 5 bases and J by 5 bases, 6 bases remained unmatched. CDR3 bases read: TGTGCCTGGTCGGCGGGGGGGCCGGAGACC. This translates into CAWSAGGPET. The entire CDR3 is CAWSAGGPETQYF. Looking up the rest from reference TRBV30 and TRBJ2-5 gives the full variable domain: SQTIHQWPATLVQPVGSPLSLECTVEGTSNPNLYWYRQAAGRGLQLLFYSVGIGQISSEVPQNLSASRPQDRQFILSSKKLLLSDSGFYLCAWSAGGPETQYFGPGTRLLVL.

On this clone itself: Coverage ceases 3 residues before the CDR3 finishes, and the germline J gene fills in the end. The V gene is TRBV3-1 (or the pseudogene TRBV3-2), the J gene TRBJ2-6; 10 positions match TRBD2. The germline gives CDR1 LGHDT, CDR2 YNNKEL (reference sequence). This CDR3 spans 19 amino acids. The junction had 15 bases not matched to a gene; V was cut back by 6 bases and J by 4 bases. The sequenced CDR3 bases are TGTGCCAGCAGTCACAAAGGAGGAGCGGGGGGGTTCGGGGCCAACGTC. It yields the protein CASSHKGGAGGFGANV. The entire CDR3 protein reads CASSHKGGAGGFGANVLTF.

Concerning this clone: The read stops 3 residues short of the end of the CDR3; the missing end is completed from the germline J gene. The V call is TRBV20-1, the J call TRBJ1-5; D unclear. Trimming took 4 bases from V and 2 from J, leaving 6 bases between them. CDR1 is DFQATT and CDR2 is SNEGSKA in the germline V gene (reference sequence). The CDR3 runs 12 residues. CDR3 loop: CSANQGNQPQHF. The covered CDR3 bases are TGCAGTGCTAATCAGGGCAATCAGCCC.

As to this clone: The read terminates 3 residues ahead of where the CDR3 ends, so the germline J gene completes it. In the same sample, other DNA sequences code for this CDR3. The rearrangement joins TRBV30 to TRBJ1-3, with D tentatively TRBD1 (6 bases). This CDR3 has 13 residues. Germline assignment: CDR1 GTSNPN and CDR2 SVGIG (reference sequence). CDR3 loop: CAWSEGTRTTIYF. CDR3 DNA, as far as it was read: TGTGCCTGGAGTGAAGGGACACGAACCACA. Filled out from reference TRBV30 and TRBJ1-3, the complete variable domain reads SQTIHQWPATLVQPVGSPLSLECTVEGTSNPNLYWYRQAAGRGLQLLFYSVGIGQISSEVPQNLSASRPQDRQFILSSKKLLLSDSGFYLCAWSEGTRTTIYFGEGSWLTVV.

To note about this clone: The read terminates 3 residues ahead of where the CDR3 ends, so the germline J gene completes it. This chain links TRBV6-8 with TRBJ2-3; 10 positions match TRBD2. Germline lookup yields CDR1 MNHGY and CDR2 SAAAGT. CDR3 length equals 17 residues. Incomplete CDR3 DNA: TGTGCCAGCAGTTACCTGGAGCGGGGGGGCCCTGGAGAGACG. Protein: CASSYLERGGPGET. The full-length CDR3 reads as CASSYLERGGPGETQYF.

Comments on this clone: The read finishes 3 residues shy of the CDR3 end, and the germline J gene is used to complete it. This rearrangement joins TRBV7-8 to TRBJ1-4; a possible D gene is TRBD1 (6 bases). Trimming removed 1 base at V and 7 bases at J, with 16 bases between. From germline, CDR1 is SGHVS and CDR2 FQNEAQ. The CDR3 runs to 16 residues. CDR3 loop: CASSLVSGGRAEKLFF. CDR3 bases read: TGTGCCAGCAGCTTAGTCTCCGGGGGGCGCGCTGAAAAA.

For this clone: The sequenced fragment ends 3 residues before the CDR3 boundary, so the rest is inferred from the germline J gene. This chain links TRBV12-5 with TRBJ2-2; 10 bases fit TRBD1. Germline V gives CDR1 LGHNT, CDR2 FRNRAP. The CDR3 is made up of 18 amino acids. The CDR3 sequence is CASAPPGQGIPGANVLFF. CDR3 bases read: TGTGCTAGTGCCCCCCCGGGACAGGGGATTCCTGGGGCCAACGTG.

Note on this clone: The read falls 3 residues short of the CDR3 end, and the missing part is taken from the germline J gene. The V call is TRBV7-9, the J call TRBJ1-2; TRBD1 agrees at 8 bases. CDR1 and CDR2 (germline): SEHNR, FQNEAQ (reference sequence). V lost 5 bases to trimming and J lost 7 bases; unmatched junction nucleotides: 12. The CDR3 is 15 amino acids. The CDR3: CASSLTPLQGAGYTF. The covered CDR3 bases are TGTGCCAGCAGCCTGACGCCCCTCCAGGGGGCTGGC.

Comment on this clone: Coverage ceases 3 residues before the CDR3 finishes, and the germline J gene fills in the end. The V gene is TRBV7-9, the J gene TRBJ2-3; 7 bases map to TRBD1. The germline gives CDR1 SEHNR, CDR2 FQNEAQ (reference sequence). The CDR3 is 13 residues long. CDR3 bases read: TGTGCCAGCGGCCCGGGACAGCAAGAGACG. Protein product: CASGPGQQET. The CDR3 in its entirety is CASGPGQQETQYF. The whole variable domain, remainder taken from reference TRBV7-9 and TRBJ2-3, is DTGVSQNPRHKITKRGQNVTFRCDPISEHNRLYWYRQTLGQGPEFLTYFQNEAQLEKSRLLSDRFSAERPKGSFSTLEIQRTEQGDSAMYLCASGPGQQETQYFGPGTRLTVL.

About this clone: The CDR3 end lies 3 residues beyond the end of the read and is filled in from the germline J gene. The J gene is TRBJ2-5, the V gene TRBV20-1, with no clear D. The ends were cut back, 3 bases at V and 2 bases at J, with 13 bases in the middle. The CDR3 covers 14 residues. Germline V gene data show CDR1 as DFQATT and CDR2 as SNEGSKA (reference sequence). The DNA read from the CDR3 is TGCAGTGCTAGCAACTACCTCGTTCAAGAGACC. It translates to CSASNYLVQET. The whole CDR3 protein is CSASNYLVQETQYF.

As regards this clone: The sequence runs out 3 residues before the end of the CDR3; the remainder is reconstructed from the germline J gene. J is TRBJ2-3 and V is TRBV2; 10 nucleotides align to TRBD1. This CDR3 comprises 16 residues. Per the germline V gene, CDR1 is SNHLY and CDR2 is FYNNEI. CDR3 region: CASSSRGTGERETQYF. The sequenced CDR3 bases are TGTGCCAGCAGTTCAAGGGGGACAGGGGAGCGGGAGACG.

The covered CDR3 bases are TGTGCCAGCAGCTTAGTTACTAGTTCCTACGAG. Translating it yields CASSLVTSSYE. The full CDR3 is CASSLVTSSYEQYF. V gene TRBV7-2 combines with J gene TRBJ2-7; D possibly corresponds to TRBD2 (5 bases). Sequencing ends 3 residues short of the CDR3 end; the germline J gene provides the rest. Between the trimmed V and J ends, which lost 1 base and 1 base, there was a span of 8 bases. This CDR3 spans 14 amino acids. Germline V gives CDR1 SGHTA, CDR2 FQGNSA.

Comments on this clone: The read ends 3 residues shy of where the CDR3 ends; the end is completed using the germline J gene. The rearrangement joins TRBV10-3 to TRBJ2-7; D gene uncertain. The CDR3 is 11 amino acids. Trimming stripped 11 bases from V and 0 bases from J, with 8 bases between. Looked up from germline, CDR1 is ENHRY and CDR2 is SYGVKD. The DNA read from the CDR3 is TGTGCCTCACACACCTCCTACGAG. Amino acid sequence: CASHTSYE. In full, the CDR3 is CASHTSYEQYF.

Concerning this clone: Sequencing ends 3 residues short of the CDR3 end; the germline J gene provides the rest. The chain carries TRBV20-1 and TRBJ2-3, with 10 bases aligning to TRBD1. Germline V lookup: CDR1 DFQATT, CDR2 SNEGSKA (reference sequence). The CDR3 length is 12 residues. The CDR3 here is CSAKGQGMTQYF. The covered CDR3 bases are TGCAGTGCTAAGGGACAGGGGATGACG.

The CDR3 sequence: CASSETQGDYEQYF. Partial CDR3 DNA: TGTGCCAGCAGTGAAACCCAGGGGGACTACGAG. The rearrangement links TRBV6-1 to TRBJ2-7; 7 bases are shared with TRBD1. With the read ending 3 residues before the CDR3 end, the germline J gene is used to fill in that end. The germline CDR1 and CDR2 sequences are MNHNS and SASEGT. After removal of 2 bases from V and 3 bases from J, the junction contained 4 bases not matched to a gene. The CDR3 sequence is 14 residues long.

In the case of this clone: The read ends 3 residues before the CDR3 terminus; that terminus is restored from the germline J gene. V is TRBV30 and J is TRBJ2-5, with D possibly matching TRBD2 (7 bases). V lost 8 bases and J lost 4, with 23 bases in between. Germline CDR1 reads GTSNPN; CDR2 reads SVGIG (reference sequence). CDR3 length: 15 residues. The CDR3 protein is CAGGAGPRFGETQYF. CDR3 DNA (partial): TGTGCCGGGGGGGCGGGGCCGCGATTTGGAGAGACC.

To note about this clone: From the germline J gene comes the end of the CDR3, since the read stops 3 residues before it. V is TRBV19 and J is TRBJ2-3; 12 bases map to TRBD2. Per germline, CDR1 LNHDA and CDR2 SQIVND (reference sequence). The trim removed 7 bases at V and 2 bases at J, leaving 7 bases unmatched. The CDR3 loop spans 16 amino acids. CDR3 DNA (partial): TGTGCCAGTACCGTACTAGCGGGGGGAACCACAGATACG. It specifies CASTVLAGGTTDT. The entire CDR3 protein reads CASTVLAGGTTDTQYF. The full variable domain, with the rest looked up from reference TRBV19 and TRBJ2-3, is DGGITQSPKYLFRKEGQNVTLSCEQNLNHDAMYWYRQDPGQGLRLIYYSQIVNDFQKGDIAEGYSVSREKKESFPLTVTSAQKNPTAFYLCASTVLAGGTTDTQYFGPGTRLTVL.

The CDR3: CASSLGTGPTRSYNSPLHF. The sequenced part of the CDR3 DNA is TGCGCCAGCAGCTTGGGGACAGGGCCCACTAGGTCCTATAATTCACCC. V and J are TRBV5-1 and TRBJ1-6, with 8 bases aligning to TRBD1. The sequenced fragment ends 3 residues before the CDR3 boundary, so the rest is inferred from the germline J gene. Germline-derived CDR1 and CDR2 are SGHRS and YFSETQ. The ends lost 0 bases at V and 1 base at J; junction bases unmatched: 9. The CDR3 is made up of 19 amino acids.

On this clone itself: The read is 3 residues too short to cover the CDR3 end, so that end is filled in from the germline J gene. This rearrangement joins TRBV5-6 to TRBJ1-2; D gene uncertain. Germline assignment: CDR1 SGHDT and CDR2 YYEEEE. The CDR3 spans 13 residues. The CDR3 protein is CASSSATAGGYTF. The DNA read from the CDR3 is TGTGCCAGCAGCTCGGCCACGGCGGGAGGC.

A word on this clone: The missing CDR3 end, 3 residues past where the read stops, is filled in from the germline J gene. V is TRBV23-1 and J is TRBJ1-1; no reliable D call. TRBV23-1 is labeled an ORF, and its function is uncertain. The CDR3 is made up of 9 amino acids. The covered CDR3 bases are TGCGCCAGCACCGGACTA. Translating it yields CASTGL. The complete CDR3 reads CASTGLAFF.

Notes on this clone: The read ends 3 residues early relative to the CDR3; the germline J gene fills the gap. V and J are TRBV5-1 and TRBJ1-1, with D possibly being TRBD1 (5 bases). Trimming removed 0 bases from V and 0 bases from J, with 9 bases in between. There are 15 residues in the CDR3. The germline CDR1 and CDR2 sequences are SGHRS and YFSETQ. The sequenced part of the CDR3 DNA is TGCGCCAGCAGCTTGGGGCAGGGCATGAACACTGAA. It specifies CASSLGQGMNTE. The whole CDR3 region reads CASSLGQGMNTEAFF.

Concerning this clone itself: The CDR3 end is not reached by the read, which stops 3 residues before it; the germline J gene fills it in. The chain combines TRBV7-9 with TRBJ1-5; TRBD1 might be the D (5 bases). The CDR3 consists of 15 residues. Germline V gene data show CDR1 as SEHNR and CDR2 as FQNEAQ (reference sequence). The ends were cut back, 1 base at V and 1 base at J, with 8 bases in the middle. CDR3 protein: CASSLGGGSNQPQHF. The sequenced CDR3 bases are TGTGCCAGCAGCTTAGGGGGGGGAAGCAATCAGCCC.